This T cell receptor beta chain was captured by sequencing in a study of shared clonotypes between healthy human individuals. Naive CD8 cells lacked CD45RO and underwent positive selection for CCR7, leaving out terminally differentiated effector memory CD45RA+ cells. Assay: immunoSEQ multiplex PCR; the TCRdb copy retains only in-frame clones and omits some. The sample includes roughly 650,000 clones, about 95% of them seen just once. The receptor's source is a woman under 40 in good health. The sample was naive CD8+ T cells sorted from blood.

The CDR3 DNA reads as TGCAGCGTTGAAGATGTTCAGACCTATGGCTACACCTTC. The encoded protein is CSVEDVQTYGYTF. V and J are TRBV29-1 and TRBJ1-2; D unresolved. The CDR3 loop spans 13 amino acids. V shed 0 bases and J shed 4 bases, with 9 bases lying between them. The V gene's germline CDR1 is SQVTM and CDR2 ANQGSEA.